A single sample gave rise to the 11 T cell receptor beta chains below, sequenced in a study of shared clonotypes between healthy human individuals. Measured with immunoSEQ multiplex PCR; TCRdb has only the in-frame clones, and not every one. This repertoire shows 1.6 million or so clones, around 97% found once; its top ten account for approximately 1.1%. The sequencing input was naive CD4+ T cells sorted from blood. Subset described: CD45RA+ positively selected. The source of these receptors is a man aged 25 to 40 in good health.

The chain carries TRBV25-1 and TRBJ1-2; 7 bases are shared with TRBD1. The CDR3 is made up of 13 amino acids. J gave up 8 bases and V 8 bases, and 11 bases lay outside the gene matches. Germline CDR1 MGHDK, CDR2 SYGVNS. CDR3 nucleotides: TGTGCCAGCTCCCGGGGACAGCCTGGCGGCTACACCTTC. Its translation is CASSRGQPGGYTF.

The chain has TRBV7-2 and TRBJ2-7, with 7 bases aligning to TRBD2. The CDR3 contains 15 residues. The trim removed 5 bases at V and 12 bases at J, leaving 19 bases unmatched. The germline CDR1 and CDR2 sequences are SGHTA and FQGNSA. In nucleotides, the CDR3 is TGTGCCAGCAGCCAAGGACTAGTTCGGATAAGGAGTCTGTACTTC. Protein: CASSQGLVRIRSLYF.

The chain carries TRBV28 and TRBJ2-1, with D perhaps TRBD1 (5 bases). The CDR3 is 11 residues long. Germline CDR1 reads MDHEN; CDR2 reads SYDVKM. V was clipped by 5 bases and J by 10 bases, with 9 bases between them. CDR3 sequence: CASSRQTEQFF. The CDR3 DNA reads as TGTGCCAGCAGTAGACAGACCGAGCAGTTCTTC.

The chain is built from TRBV6-5 and TRBJ1-1; the D gene is possibly TRBD1 (5 bases). This CDR3 has 13 residues. CDR1 is MNHEY and CDR2 is SVGAGI in the germline V gene. Trimming left V 6 bases short and J 0 bases short, with 8 bases between. The CDR3 DNA sequence: TGTGCCAGCAGGGCGACAGTGAACACTGAAGCTTTCTTT. Protein product: CASRATVNTEAFF.

To note about this clone: The identical CDR3 is also encoded by other nucleotide sequences in the sample. The rearrangement links TRBV5-1 to TRBJ2-7; D possibly corresponds to TRBD2 (5 bases). The CDR3 length is 13 residues. Germline V gene sequence: CDR1 SGHRS, CDR2 YFSETQ. Trimming shortened V by 5 bases and J by 2 bases, and 11 bases separated the two germline ends. Here the CDR3 DNA reads TGCGCCAGCAGTTCTGACGGGACCTACGAGCAGTACTTC. Translation: CASSSDGTYEQYF.

This chain connects TRBV6-5 to TRBJ2-3, with D possibly matching TRBD1 (6 bases). CDR1 is MNHEY and CDR2 is SVGAGI in the germline V gene. V was clipped by 6 bases and J by 5 bases, with 12 bases between them. The CDR3 spans 13 residues. CDR3 loop: CASSLGQIDTQYF. CDR3 DNA: TGTGCCAGCAGCCTCGGACAGATAGATACGCAGTATTTT.

The sample holds a few counts of this clone. The CDR3 DNA reads TGTGCCGAAGGGGGGCCAGGGGACACCGGGGAGCTGTTTTTT. Translated, it gives CAEGGPGDTGELFF. This rearrangement joins TRBV2 to TRBJ2-2; either TRBD1 or TRBD2 may supply D (6 bases each). CDR3 length: 14 residues. In germline, CDR1 is SNHLY, CDR2 FYNNEI. Trimming left V 11 bases short and J 3 bases short, with 16 bases between.

The chain couples TRBV14 to TRBJ1-1; D is unclear. The CDR3 runs 15 residues. Germline V CDR1 and CDR2: SGHDN, FVKESK. V gave up 1 base and J gave up 5 bases, with 14 bases separating them. The CDR3 bases are TGTGCCAGCAGCCAAGGGGCACAGATGGGTACTGAAGCTTTCTTT. It codes for CASSQGAQMGTEAFF.

The chain uses TRBV15 and TRBJ2-1; 8 nucleotides align to TRBD2. The V and J ends lost 0 bases and 8 bases, in that order; junction bases with no gene match: 9. There are 16 residues in the CDR3. Germline V CDR1 and CDR2: LNHNV, YYDKDF (reference sequence). CDR3 DNA: TGTGCCACCAGCAGAGATGGAGCGGGAGTCGGTGATGAGCAGTTCTTC. Amino acids: CATSRDGAGVGDEQFF.

The chain joins TRBV7-9 to TRBJ2-1; D not resolved. Trimming shortened V by 1 base and J by 9 bases, and 10 bases separated the two germline ends. Germline CDR1 SEHNR, CDR2 FQNEAQ (reference sequence). The CDR3 length is 13 residues. The chain's CDR3 is CASSLVQAAEQFF. The CDR3 coding sequence is TGTGCCAGCAGCTTAGTTCAGGCCGCTGAGCAGTTCTTC.

This rearrangement joins TRBV7-9 to TRBJ1-3; D perhaps matches TRBD1 (5 bases). The CDR3 is made up of 13 amino acids. Trimming removed 5 bases from V and 5 bases from J, with 10 bases in between. Germline V gene sequence: CDR1 SEHNR, CDR2 FQNEAQ (reference sequence). The DNA for the CDR3 is TGTGCCAGCAGCCCCCTGGGGCGAAACACCATATATTTT. The encoded protein is CASSPLGRNTIYF.